This is a list of T cell receptor beta chains from one sample in a study of Ad26.COV2.S vaccination and SARS-CoV-2 variants. Clones were sequenced by immunoSEQ multiplex PCR, and TCRdb holds only the in-frame ones, with some missing. This table holds about 350,000 clones, around 90% found once. The specimen comprised peripheral blood, sampled after recovery from COVID-19. The receptor set was obtained from a human donor who had recovered from COVID-19. Each CDR3 is given with its conserved first and last residue. D genes are given only for firm matches. Rows may omit the clone size; those that give it use once, few, many or a size class.

D gene: TRBD1
clone size: NA
V gene: TRBV10-3
J gene: TRBJ2-1
CDR3 protein: CAILDQGADEQFF
CDR3 DNA: TGTGCCATCCTTGACCAGGGGGCCGATGAGCAGTTCTTC

D gene: NA
clone size: NA
V gene: TRBV9
J gene: TRBJ1-2
CDR3 protein: CASSVRLGNGYTF
CDR3 DNA: TGTGCCAGCAGCGTTAGGCTTGGGAATGGCTACACCTTC

D gene: NA
clone size: NA
V gene: TRBV19
J gene: TRBJ2-1
CDR3 protein: CASRLGDNEQFF
CDR3 DNA: TGTGCCAGTCGCCTCGGGGACAATGAGCAGTTCTTC

D gene: NA
clone size: NA
V gene: TRBV10-3
J gene: TRBJ2-2
CDR3 protein: CAISPRGRGDRTGELFF
CDR3 DNA: TGTGCCATCAGTCCCCGGGGGAGGGGGGATCGTACCGGGGAGCTGTTTTTT

D gene: NA
clone size: NA
V gene: TRBV29-1
J gene: TRBJ1-1
CDR3 protein: CSGHRRNTEAFF
CDR3 DNA: TGCAGCGGTCACAGGAGGAACACTGAAGCTTTCTTT

D gene: NA
clone size: NA
V gene: TRBV12-3/TRBV12-4
J gene: TRBJ2-7
CDR3 protein: CASSFRGTVTF
CDR3 DNA: TGTGCCAGCAGTTTTCGGGGCACCGTTACCTTC

D gene: TRBD2
clone size: NA
V gene: TRBV9
J gene: TRBJ2-2
CDR3 protein: CASSVVPGLAGNTGELFF
CDR3 DNA: TGTGCCAGCAGCGTAGTCCCGGGACTAGCGGGTAACACCGGGGAGCTGTTTTTT

D gene: NA
clone size: NA
V gene: TRBV19
J gene: TRBJ2-3
CDR3 protein: CASKSNSGLFTDTQYF
CDR3 DNA: TGTGCCAGTAAATCCAACAGTGGGTTGTTCACAGATACGCAGTATTTT

D gene: TRBD2
clone size: NA
V gene: TRBV9
J gene: TRBJ2-1
CDR3 protein: CASSVTSGRDNEQFF
CDR3 DNA: TGTGCCAGCAGCGTTACTAGCGGGAGGGACAATGAGCAGTTCTTC

D gene: TRBD2
clone size: NA
V gene: TRBV5-6
J gene: TRBJ2-3
CDR3 protein: CASSLASGGRTDTQYF
CDR3 DNA: TGTGCCAGCAGCTTGGCTAGCGGGGGTCGCACAGATACGCAGTATTTT

D gene: NA
clone size: NA
V gene: TRBV5-1
J gene: TRBJ2-3
CDR3 protein: CASSLDPGTDTQYF
CDR3 DNA: TGCGCCAGCAGCTTAGACCCAGGGACAGATACGCAGTATTTT

D gene: TRBD1
clone size: NA
V gene: TRBV6-5
J gene: TRBJ2-7
CDR3 protein: CASSYDRVSYEQYF
CDR3 DNA: TGTGCCAGCAGTTACGACAGGGTATCCTACGAGCAGTACTTC

D gene: NA
clone size: NA
V gene: TRBV3-1/TRBV3-2
J gene: TRBJ2-1
CDR3 protein: CASSQEASVIF
CDR3 DNA: TGTGCCAGCAGCCAAGAGGCCTCAGTAATCTTC

D gene: NA
clone size: NA
V gene: TRBV12-3/TRBV12-4
J gene: TRBJ1-2
CDR3 protein: CASGGNGYTF
CDR3 DNA: TGTGCCTCGGGGGGTAATGGCTACACCTTC

D gene: NA
clone size: NA
V gene: TRBV6-2/TRBV6-3
J gene: TRBJ1-1
CDR3 protein: CASSYPEREAFF
CDR3 DNA: TGTGCCAGCAGTTACCCGGAGCGTGAAGCTTTCTTT

D gene: TRBD1
clone size: NA
V gene: TRBV19
J gene: TRBJ2-1
CDR3 protein: CATLSDRHGNEQFF
CDR3 DNA: TGTGCCACCCTTTCGGACAGGCATGGGAATGAGCAGTTCTTC

D gene: NA
clone size: NA
V gene: TRBV28
J gene: TRBJ1-2
CDR3 protein: CASSSNYGYTF
CDR3 DNA: TGTGCCAGCAGCTCTAACTATGGCTACACCTTC

D gene: NA
clone size: few
V gene: TRBV10-3
J gene: TRBJ1-2
CDR3 protein: CATSEYRDPNYGYTF
CDR3 DNA: TGTGCCACTTCTGAATACAGGGACCCTAACTATGGCTACACCTTC

D gene: TRBD2
clone size: NA
V gene: TRBV5-6
J gene: TRBJ2-7
CDR3 protein: CASSLDPSGAPGEYF
CDR3 DNA: TGTGCCAGCAGCTTGGATCCCAGCGGGGCTCCTGGGGAGTACTTC

D gene: NA
clone size: NA
V gene: TRBV12-5
J gene: TRBJ2-4
CDR3 protein: CASGLTGSKNIQYF
CDR3 DNA: TGTGCTAGTGGTTTAACGGGGTCCAAAAACATTCAGTACTTC

D gene: NA
clone size: NA
V gene: TRBV19
J gene: TRBJ1-2
CDR3 protein: CASSIGQRIYGYTF
CDR3 DNA: TGTGCCAGTAGTATCGGGCAAAGAATTTATGGCTACACCTTC

D gene: TRBD2
clone size: once
V gene: TRBV7-2
J gene: TRBJ2-7
CDR3 protein: CASSFSGGRSYEQYF
CDR3 DNA: TGTGCCAGCAGCTTTAGCGGGGGGAGATCCTACGAGCAGTACTTC

D gene: NA
clone size: NA
V gene: TRBV4-1
J gene: TRBJ1-2
CDR3 protein: CASSQDPGGTGYGYTF
CDR3 DNA: TGCGCCAGCAGCCAAGATCCGGGGGGGACGGGCTATGGCTACACCTTC

D gene: NA
clone size: NA
V gene: TRBV7-8
J gene: TRBJ1-1
CDR3 protein: CASSPQDSQYTEAFF
CDR3 DNA: TGTGCCAGCAGCCCGCAGGACAGTCAATACACTGAAGCTTTCTTT

D gene: NA
clone size: NA
V gene: TRBV5-4
J gene: TRBJ1-2
CDR3 protein: CASSSLTGGYTF
CDR3 DNA: TGTGCCAGCAGCTCACTAACTGGGGGCTACACCTTC

D gene: TRBD1
clone size: NA
V gene: TRBV27
J gene: TRBJ1-2
CDR3 protein: CASSLVGQGPYGYTF
CDR3 DNA: TGTGCCAGCAGTTTAGTAGGACAGGGGCCTTATGGCTACACCTTC

D gene: NA
clone size: NA
V gene: TRBV6-5
J gene: TRBJ1-2
CDR3 protein: CASSPLGVGSGYTF
CDR3 DNA: TGTGCCAGCAGTCCACTCGGAGTCGGGAGTGGCTACACCTTC

D gene: TRBD1
clone size: NA
V gene: TRBV19
J gene: TRBJ1-1
CDR3 protein: CASTIGGSLYTEAFF
CDR3 DNA: TGTGCCAGTACTATAGGGGGCAGCTTGTACACTGAAGCTTTCTTT

D gene: TRBD2
clone size: NA
V gene: TRBV3-1/TRBV3-2
J gene: TRBJ2-5
CDR3 protein: CASSLGAGPRETQYF
CDR3 DNA: TGTGCCAGCAGCCTGGGAGCGGGGCCAAGGGAGACCCAGTACTTC

D gene: NA
clone size: NA
V gene: TRBV19
J gene: TRBJ2-5
CDR3 protein: CAFRRNSVVETQYF
CDR3 DNA: TGTGCCTTCAGAAGGAACAGTGTGGTGGAGACCCAGTACTTC

D gene: NA
clone size: NA
V gene: TRBV15
J gene: TRBJ2-5
CDR3 protein: CATSRGQGSQETQYF
CDR3 DNA: TGTGCCACCAGCAGAGGGCAGGGCTCCCAAGAGACCCAGTACTTC

D gene: TRBD1
clone size: NA
V gene: TRBV9
J gene: TRBJ2-7
CDR3 protein: CASSPGQGLGQYF
CDR3 DNA: TGTGCCAGCAGCCCGGGACAGGGACTTGGGCAGTACTTC

D gene: NA
clone size: NA
V gene: TRBV2
J gene: TRBJ1-2
CDR3 protein: CASTEDQGRYGYTF
CDR3 DNA: TGTGCCAGCACCGAGGACCAGGGTCGCTATGGCTACACCTTC

D gene: NA
clone size: NA
V gene: TRBV19
J gene: TRBJ1-3
CDR3 protein: CASGRQSLSGNTIYF
CDR3 DNA: TGTGCCAGTGGGAGACAGTCGCTCTCTGGAAACACCATATATTTT

D gene: NA
clone size: NA
V gene: TRBV5-5
J gene: TRBJ2-2
CDR3 protein: CASSSRGANTGELFF
CDR3 DNA: TGTGCCAGCAGCTCCCGGGGCGCGAACACCGGGGAGCTGTTTTTT

D gene: NA
clone size: NA
V gene: TRBV5-6
J gene: TRBJ2-1
CDR3 protein: CASSLPVGGFYNEQFF
CDR3 DNA: TGTGCCAGCAGCTTACCAGTGGGAGGCTTTTACAATGAGCAGTTCTTC

D gene: NA
clone size: NA
V gene: TRBV21-1
J gene: TRBJ1-1
CDR3 protein: CASTRAVNTEAFF
CDR3 DNA: TGTGCCAGCACCCGGGCGGTGAACACTGAAGCTTTCTTT

D gene: NA
clone size: NA
V gene: TRBV19
J gene: TRBJ2-7
CDR3 protein: CASSGRFYEQYF
CDR3 DNA: TGTGCCAGTAGTGGTCGGTTCTACGAGCAGTACTTC

D gene: NA
clone size: NA
V gene: TRBV27
J gene: TRBJ1-1
CDR3 protein: CASSRPQGTEAFF
CDR3 DNA: TGTGCCAGCAGCCGTCCGCAGGGGACTGAAGCTTTCTTT

D gene: TRBD2
clone size: NA
V gene: TRBV10-3
J gene: TRBJ2-5
CDR3 protein: CATLAGWEETQYF
CDR3 DNA: TGTGCCACCTTAGCGGGGTGGGAAGAGACCCAGTACTTC

D gene: NA
clone size: NA
V gene: TRBV6-6
J gene: TRBJ1-1
CDR3 protein: CASVKRLDSWEAFF
CDR3 DNA: TGTGCCAGCGTCAAAAGACTGGACAGCTGGGAAGCTTTCTTT

D gene: NA
clone size: NA
V gene: TRBV5-4
J gene: TRBJ1-2
CDR3 protein: CASSLEEQYGYTF
CDR3 DNA: TGTGCCAGCAGCTTGGAGGAGCAATACGGCTACACCTTC

D gene: NA
clone size: NA
V gene: TRBV9
J gene: TRBJ1-5
CDR3 protein: CASSVTGDSNQPQHF
CDR3 DNA: TGTGCCAGCAGTGTGACAGGTGATAGCAATCAGCCCCAGCATTTT

D gene: TRBD1
clone size: NA
V gene: TRBV10-2
J gene: TRBJ1-4
CDR3 protein: CASSSGQASLGEKLFF
CDR3 DNA: TGCGCCAGCAGTTCGGGACAGGCCTCTCTAGGGGAAAAACTGTTTTTT

D gene: TRBD1
clone size: NA
V gene: TRBV7-9
J gene: TRBJ1-3
CDR3 protein: CASSLGDRSLPGNTIYF
CDR3 DNA: TGTGCCAGCAGCTTAGGGGACAGGTCTTTACCTGGAAACACCATATATTTT

D gene: TRBD2
clone size: NA
V gene: TRBV6-5
J gene: TRBJ2-5
CDR3 protein: CASRPLAGGQETQYF
CDR3 DNA: TGTGCCAGCAGACCACTAGCGGGGGGGCAAGAGACCCAGTACTTC

D gene: TRBD1
clone size: few
V gene: TRBV2
J gene: TRBJ1-1
CDR3 protein: CASSESRPGQDRRTEAFF
CDR3 DNA: TGTGCCAGCAGTGAGTCACGACCGGGACAGGATAGACGGACTGAAGCTTTCTTT

D gene: NA
clone size: NA
V gene: TRBV27
J gene: TRBJ2-2
CDR3 protein: CASSFMGNTGELFF
CDR3 DNA: TGTGCCAGCAGTTTCATGGGGAACACCGGGGAGCTGTTTTTT

D gene: NA
clone size: NA
V gene: TRBV18
J gene: TRBJ1-3
CDR3 protein: CASSQGSGNTIYF
CDR3 DNA: TGTGCCAGCTCACAAGGGTCTGGAAACACCATATATTTT

D gene: TRBD1
clone size: NA
V gene: TRBV29-1
J gene: TRBJ2-3
CDR3 protein: CSVGQGVADTQYF
CDR3 DNA: TGCAGCGTTGGACAGGGCGTTGCAGATACGCAGTATTTT

D gene: NA
clone size: once
V gene: TRBV6-5
J gene: TRBJ2-7
CDR3 protein: CASSYSFGQDEQYF
CDR3 DNA: TGTGCCAGCAGTTACTCTTTCGGGCAGGACGAGCAGTACTTC

D gene: NA
clone size: NA
V gene: TRBV3-1/TRBV3-2
J gene: TRBJ2-2
CDR3 protein: CASSQADTGELFF
CDR3 DNA: TGTGCCAGCAGCCAAGCCGACACCGGGGAGCTGTTTTTT

D gene: NA
clone size: NA
V gene: TRBV3-1/TRBV3-2
J gene: TRBJ2-1
CDR3 protein: CASSQDMAGSSYNEQFF
CDR3 DNA: TGTGCCAGCAGCCAAGATATGGCGGGGAGCTCCTACAATGAGCAGTTCTTC

D gene: NA
clone size: NA
V gene: TRBV5-4
J gene: TRBJ1-2
CDR3 protein: CASSLVHSGDPCF
CDR3 DNA: TGTGCCAGCAGCTTGGTCCATTCAGGGGACCCATGCTTC

D gene: NA
clone size: NA
V gene: TRBV5-1
J gene: TRBJ1-1
CDR3 protein: CASSLGGARNTEAFF
CDR3 DNA: TGCGCCAGCAGCTTGGGTGGGGCCAGGAACACTGAAGCTTTCTTT

D gene: NA
clone size: NA
V gene: TRBV11-1
J gene: TRBJ2-1
CDR3 protein: CASSFLRGRSYNEQFF
CDR3 DNA: TGTGCCAGCAGCTTTCTAAGGGGCAGGTCCTACAATGAGCAGTTCTTC

D gene: TRBD2
clone size: NA
V gene: TRBV29-1
J gene: TRBJ2-7
CDR3 protein: CSVVGRGGDPLGYEQYF
CDR3 DNA: TGCAGCGTGGTAGGGCGGGGGGGGGACCCCCTGGGGTACGAGCAGTACTTC

D gene: NA
clone size: NA
V gene: TRBV7-9
J gene: TRBJ1-5
CDR3 protein: CASSPSNQPQHF
CDR3 DNA: TGTGCCAGCAGCCCTAGCAATCAGCCCCAGCATTTT

D gene: NA
clone size: NA
V gene: TRBV18
J gene: TRBJ1-1
CDR3 protein: CASSQGNTEAFF
CDR3 DNA: TGTGCCAGCTCACAGGGGAACACTGAAGCTTTCTTT

D gene: NA
clone size: NA
V gene: TRBV5-5
J gene: TRBJ1-1
CDR3 protein: CASSLEWMNTEAFF
CDR3 DNA: TGTGCCAGCAGCTTGGAGTGGATGAACACTGAAGCTTTCTTT